This T cell receptor beta chain derives from a study of Ad26.COV2.S vaccination and SARS-CoV-2 variants. After removal of 4 bases from V and 6 bases from J, the junction contained 11 bases not matched to a gene. Germline CDR1 SGHKS, CDR2 YYEKEE (reference sequence). The CDR3 totals 16 residues. The method was immunoSEQ multiplex PCR; TCRdb's version includes in-frame clones alone and lacks a portion of them. This sample has roughly 700,000 clones, with more than 80% found just once. Treatment defined: roughly 20 received Ad26.COV2.S at low or high dose, single or two shots; roughly five received placebo; per-sample allocation not given. Following the first vaccine or placebo injection, samples were taken on day 63.

The receptor was isolated from a person between 18 and 59 years old who received the Ad26.COV2.S COVID-19 vaccine or a placebo. Material: peripheral blood, obtained in a trial of Ad26.COV2.S vaccine versus placebo. The V and J genes are TRBV5-5 and TRBJ2-1; 9 nucleotides line up with TRBD1. DNA for the CDR3: TGTGCCAGCAGCCCTGGGACGGGACAGGGTGCCAATGAGCAGTTCTTC. It is translated as CASSPGTGQGANEQFF. The complete variable domain, with remaining parts taken from reference TRBV5-5 and TRBJ2-1, reads DAGVTQSPTHLIKTRGQQVTLRCSPISGHKSVSWYQQVLGQGPQFIFQYYEKEERGRGNFPDRFSARQFPNYSSELNVNALLLGDSALYLCASSPGTGQGANEQFFGPGTRLTVL.